Given below is one T cell receptor beta chain in context. Its antigen specificity is not known. Base qualities are not provided; no much larger clone lies one nucleotide away. The sample comes from a study of cytomegalovirus exposure and HLA in healthy donors (dated by TCRdb to the late 2010s). Study-wide context: An earlier analysis of roughly 630 of the donors reported approximately 290 Gb of sequence data and some 120 million unique TCR beta sequences from some 180 million T cells. Approximately 310 gigabases of sequencing data and 70 million to 100 million unique TCR sequences were included in an early release covering several hundred HLA-typed donors. Of the roughly 420 genotyped donors, approximately 80% were placed in the genetic ancestry cluster associated with self-reported Caucasian donors. The study aimed to test whether signatures of past pathogen exposure could be identified by cataloging public T cell receptors. The study profiled the T cell repertoires of hundreds of subjects by immunosequencing and related them to cytomegalovirus serostatus. Besides the first cohort of 550 to 750 subjects, a separate validation cohort made up of 120 different subjects was used. To predict cytomegalovirus infection status, the study brought together high-throughput TCR immunosequencing, statistical association of individual TCRs with disease status, and machine learning. To study patterns of TCR occurrence, a later analysis re-analyzed previously published TCR beta repertoires from around 660 donors and added high-resolution HLA genotyping. The later analysis used no new phenotypic data to find candidate immune exposures, relying instead on TCR beta sequences and their occurrence across donors. To decide whether each TCR beta V gene segment behaved as functional or pseudogenic, an earlier analysis of some 600 of the donors relied on high-throughput TCR beta sequencing. Donor age, sex, ethnicity and CMV serostatus were compiled together with the repertoire data. In a later genetic analysis, genome-wide SNP genotypes for about 60% of the 666 donors were used, and that subset was treated as a discovery cohort. All discovery cohort repertoires had been generated on a single sequencing platform. HLA typing included class I and class II loci at four-digit resolution. Typing coverage differed by locus: A, B, C, DRB1 and DQB1 were typed in roughly 620-630 donors, DQA1 in 500 to 550, DPA1 in 600 to 610, and DPB1 in about 450. Several DR-DQ haplotypes were handled as single units for association and clustering because linkage in the cohort was strong. Across 398 genotyped donors of the cohort, an average of approximately 200,000 unique TCR beta nucleotide sequences per donor were sequenced, and approximately 17% of those sequences were non-productive. General conclusions and limits of the study: A total of 150 to 200 TCR beta chains were listed by the study as associated with cytomegalovirus. A further reported finding was that TCR beta sequences accurately predicted the HLA-A and HLA-B alleles for most subjects in the first cohort. The presence/absence analyses assumed that sequencing depth was roughly uniform across donors, and that assumption may not be true. The 87-base-pair reads could not distinguish some IMGT-functional V segments, including TRBV6-2 and TRBV6-3, so those segments were excluded. A later analysis associated approximately 17,000 TCR beta sequences with specific HLA alleles at a false discovery rate of 0.05. In a later analysis, HLA-associated TCR beta chains were found to be more clonally expanded and to have lower generation probabilities than equally common non-associated chains. Broadly in line with IMGT annotations, most TCR beta V segments showed up in productive rearrangements about 87% or about 30% of the time in an earlier analysis of 587 of the donors. When HLA alleles, especially DR and DQ, strongly co-occurred, attributing TCR associations to individual alleles was difficult. In a later genetic analysis, fewer N-insertions in productive TCRs were reported among donors in an Asian-associated ancestry cluster than the approximately 670-donor mean. V-gene and J-gene trimming of TCR beta chains was associated with a missense DCLRE1C variant in a later genetic analysis, and the association was replicated in an independent cohort. A later analysis found that TCR association rates varied across HLA loci, with DRB1 alleles showing the most associated TCRs and HLA-C alleles the fewest. A few of the identified cytomegalovirus-associated TCR beta chains were confirmed in vitro to be specific for cytomegalovirus antigens. The classifier was reported to diagnose cytomegalovirus status with high specificity and sensitivity in both the original and validation cohorts. Because counts were too low, fewer than 20 rarely observed V segments, including chromosome 9 orphons, were excluded from the earlier analysis of a few hundred of the donors. In a later analysis, several top co-occurrence clusters were reported to appear linked to parvovirus B19, influenza, CMV and Epstein-Barr virus. It was suggested by the authors that the approach could potentially be generalized to other disease states and immunological phenotypes. Because HLA typing was missing for some donors at each locus, association tests included only the typed subset. The only immune exposure information available for the cohort was CMV serostatus. Across donors, most TCR sequences were observed very rarely, whereas some public TCRs were present in many individuals. Most CMV-associated TCR beta chains appeared to be HLA-restricted in a later analysis, and the HLA associations seemed to be driven largely by CMV exposure. The cohort was sequenced for TCR beta chains only, and without alpha or paired-chain data the features that could be detected were limited. The sequencing pipeline was judged likely to have produced a cluster of highly shared sequence variants as a technical artifact. Correlated functional status among segregating V segments might reflect linkage disequilibrium, but an unknown experimental factor could not be ruled out.

The cohort consisted of approximately 690 healthy bone marrow donors. Cohort members were all nominally healthy when sampled, although unrecorded immune exposures were likely present. The donor was CMV seronegative and was included in the group of 352 seronegative cohort members. Every donor gave a peripheral blood sample, and the peripheral blood mononuclear cells from that sample were used for TCR beta sequencing. The Qiagen DNeasy Blood Extraction Kit was used to extract genomic DNA from the blood cell samples. Library construction relied on the immunoSEQ multiplex PCR assay. A mixture of 60 forward primers for TCR Vbeta segments and 13 reverse primers for TCR Jbeta segments was used in the multiplex PCR. The CDR3 region of rearranged TCR beta genes was amplified from genomic DNA by a multiplex PCR assay. The Illumina HiSeq System was used to sequence the amplified TCR beta libraries as 87-base-pair reads. From the authors' description of their analysis: A later analysis tallied approximately 87 million unique TCR beta chains across the 640 or so repertoires, and about 10 million of those chains were shared by two or more donors. Raw reads were error-corrected and collapsed into unique sequences with a nearest-neighbor algorithm that merged closely related sequences to remove PCR and sequencing errors. V, D and J gene segments were assigned by aligning CDR3 sequences to IMGT reference sequences. Each retained sequence needed at least a six-nucleotide match to both a V gene segment and a J gene segment. A rearrangement was called productive if the CDR3 had no stop codons and remained in frame with V and J, and every other rearrangement was called non-productive. Following IMGT convention, CDR3 was defined as the stretch from the second conserved V-encoded cysteine to the conserved J-encoded phenylalanine. The earlier analysis of about 590 of the donors excluded sequences that lacked an unambiguous match to a single V gene segment. In an earlier analysis of several hundred of the donors, V segments were called functional above 56.7% productive rearrangements and were called segregating when the between-donor standard deviation exceeded 5%. A statistical classification framework was built to diagnose cytomegalovirus status from the catalog of TCR beta chain sequences. V and J gene assignment, in a later analysis, came from comparing TCR nucleotide sequences with IMGT/GENE-DB human TR gene sequences. Using the TCRdist pipeline, a later analysis assigned CDR3 sequences along with most-parsimonious VDJ recombination scenarios. In a later analysis, every TCR beta chain was defined by the combination of its CDR3 amino acid sequence and its V-gene family, and reads without a unique V-gene family were dropped. A later analysis removed 550 to 700 highly shared, low-generation-probability nucleotide sequences to deal with suspected cross-contamination and a sequencing artifact. A later analysis calculated a clonal expansion index for each public chain from normalized within-repertoire ranks of inferred template counts. A later analysis computed generation probabilities with a VDJ recombination model fitted to out-of-frame rearrangements, and checked the results against IGoR. A later analysis scored TCR-TCR, TCR-HLA and TCR-CMV co-occurrence with hypergeometric tests, applying a repertoire-size bias correction to TCR pairs. False discovery rates were estimated in a later analysis by permuting HLA or CMV assignments 20 times. In a later analysis, co-occurring TCRs were grouped using DBSCAN, with TCRdist sequence similarity added in when clustering inside HLA-allele-positive subsets. Repertoires with fewer than 30,000 or more than 120,000 public chains, plus five repertoires with anomalous nucleotide sharing, were excluded from co-occurrence clustering. The table comes from immuneACCESS by way of TCRdb, which keeps in-frame sequences with V and J called. Part of the clones is missing from these tables; in studies checked, under half for an unresolved V gene and the rest for unknown reasons. The V and J calls and clone size come from that table; D and trimming were worked out from the DNA. In all, the sample holds around 130,000 clones, and 75% to 85% of those were seen once. Under 3.5% of the sample is held by the ten biggest clonotypes.

V loses 2 bases of germline sequence and J loses 10 bases, and the interval between the two ends is 23 bases. The germline V gene yields SGHTA for CDR1 and FQGTGA for CDR2. Spanning cysteine to phenylalanine, the CDR3 consists of 16 amino acids. The CDR3 DNA has 48 bases and is translated from base 1. This TCR was sampled from a man aged 45 to 65 in good health and CMV-seronegative. The rearranged segments are TRBV7-3 and TRBJ1-1; the D gene is possibly TRBD1, with 6 bases matching. The sample was PBMCs. The nucleotide sequence reads TGTGCCAGCAGCTTATACCCTCACAGAGGGGGAGGGGGAGCTTTCTTT. This translates into CASSLYPHRGGGGAFF. When the CDR3 is completed using the reference TRBV7-3 and TRBJ1-1 genes on either side, the full variable domain is GAGVSQTPSNKVTEKGKYVELRCDPISGHTALYWYRQSLGQGPEFLIYFQGTGAADDSGLPNDRFFAVRPEGSVSTLKIQRTERGDSAVYLCASSLYPHRGGGGAFFGQGTRLTVV.